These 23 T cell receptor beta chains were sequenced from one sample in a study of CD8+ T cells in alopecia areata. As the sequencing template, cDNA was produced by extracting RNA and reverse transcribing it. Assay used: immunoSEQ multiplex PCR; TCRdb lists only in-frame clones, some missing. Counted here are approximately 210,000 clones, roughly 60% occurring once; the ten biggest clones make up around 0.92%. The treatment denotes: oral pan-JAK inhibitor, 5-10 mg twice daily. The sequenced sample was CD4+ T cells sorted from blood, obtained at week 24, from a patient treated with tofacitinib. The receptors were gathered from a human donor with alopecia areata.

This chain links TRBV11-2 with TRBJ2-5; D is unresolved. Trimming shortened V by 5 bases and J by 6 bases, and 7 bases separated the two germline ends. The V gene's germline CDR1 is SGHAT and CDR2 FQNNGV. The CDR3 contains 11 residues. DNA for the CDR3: TGTGCCAGCAGCCCACTGAAGACCCAGTACTTC. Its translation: CASSPLKTQYF.

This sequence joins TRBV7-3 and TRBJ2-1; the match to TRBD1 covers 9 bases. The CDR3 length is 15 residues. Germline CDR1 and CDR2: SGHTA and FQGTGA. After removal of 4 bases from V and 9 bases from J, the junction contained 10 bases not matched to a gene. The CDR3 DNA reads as TGTGCCAGCAGCTCAAAACCCACAGGGGGCGGTGAGCAGTTCTTC. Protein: CASSSKPTGGGEQFF.

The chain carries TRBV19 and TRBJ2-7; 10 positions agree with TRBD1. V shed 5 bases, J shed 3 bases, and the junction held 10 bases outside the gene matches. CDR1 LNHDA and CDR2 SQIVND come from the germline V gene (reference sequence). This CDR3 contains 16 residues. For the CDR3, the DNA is TGTGCCAGTAGTGAATCCGGGACAGGGGTCTACTACGAGCAGTACTTC. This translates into CASSESGTGVYYEQYF.

The CDR3 is CASSLEPGPYEQYF. The CDR3 bases are TGTGCCAGCAGTCTCGAGCCGGGCCCCTACGAGCAGTACTTC. The rearrangement links TRBV7-2 to TRBJ2-7; no reliable D call. The CDR3 runs 14 residues. Germline V gene sequence: CDR1 SGHTA, CDR2 FQGNSA. The germline V and J ends were trimmed by 6 bases and 2 bases, with 14 bases remaining between them. The full variable domain, with the rest looked up from reference TRBV7-2 and TRBJ2-7, is GAGVSQSPSNKVTEKGKDVELRCDPISGHTALYWYRQSLGQGLEFLIYFQGNSAPDKSGLPSDRFSAERTGGSVSTLTIQRTQQEDSAVYLCASSLEPGPYEQYFGPGTRLTVT.

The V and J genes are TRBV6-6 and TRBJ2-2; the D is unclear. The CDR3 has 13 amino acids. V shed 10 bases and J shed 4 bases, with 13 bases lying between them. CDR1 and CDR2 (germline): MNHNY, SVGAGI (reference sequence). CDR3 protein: CATVPVGTGELFF. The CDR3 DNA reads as TGTGCCACCGTCCCAGTAGGCACCGGGGAGCTGTTTTTT.

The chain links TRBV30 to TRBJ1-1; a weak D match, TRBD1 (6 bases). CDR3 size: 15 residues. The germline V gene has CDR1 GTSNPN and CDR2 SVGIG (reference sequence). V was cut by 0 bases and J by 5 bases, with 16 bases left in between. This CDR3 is CAWSVRTGRGTEAFF. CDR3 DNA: TGTGCCTGGAGTGTACGAACAGGGAGAGGGACTGAAGCTTTCTTT.

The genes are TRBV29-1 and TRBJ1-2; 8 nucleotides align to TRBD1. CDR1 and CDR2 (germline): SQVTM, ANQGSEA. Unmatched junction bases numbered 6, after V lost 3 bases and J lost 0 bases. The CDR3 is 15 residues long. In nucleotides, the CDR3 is TGCAGCGTTGACGTTAGGACAGGGTCTAACTATGGCTACACCTTC. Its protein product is CSVDVRTGSNYGYTF.

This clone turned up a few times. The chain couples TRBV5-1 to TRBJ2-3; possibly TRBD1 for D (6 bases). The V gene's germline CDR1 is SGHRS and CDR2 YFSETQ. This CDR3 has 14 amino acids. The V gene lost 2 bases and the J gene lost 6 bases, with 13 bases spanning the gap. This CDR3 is CASSLQGFVDTQYF. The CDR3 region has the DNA TGCGCCAGCAGCTTACAGGGTTTTGTTGATACGCAGTATTTT.

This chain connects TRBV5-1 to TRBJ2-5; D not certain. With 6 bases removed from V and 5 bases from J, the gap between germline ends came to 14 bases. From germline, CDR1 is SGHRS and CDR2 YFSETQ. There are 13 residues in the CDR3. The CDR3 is CASTTGHTETQYF. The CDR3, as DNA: TGCGCCAGCACCACCGGGCATACGGAGACCCAGTACTTC.

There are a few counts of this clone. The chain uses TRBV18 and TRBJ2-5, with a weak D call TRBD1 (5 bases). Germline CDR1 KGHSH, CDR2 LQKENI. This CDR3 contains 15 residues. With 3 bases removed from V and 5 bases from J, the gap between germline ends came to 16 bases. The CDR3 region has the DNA TGTGCCAGCTCACCTCTGGGGCCTGCTCGGGAGACCCAGTACTTC. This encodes CASSPLGPARETQYF.

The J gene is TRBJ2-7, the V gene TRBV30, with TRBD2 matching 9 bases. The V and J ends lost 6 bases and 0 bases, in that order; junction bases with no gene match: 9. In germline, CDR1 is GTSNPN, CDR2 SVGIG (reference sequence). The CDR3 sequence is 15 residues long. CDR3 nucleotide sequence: TGTGCCTGTCAAGGACTAGCGACGAGCTCCTACGAGCAGTACTTC. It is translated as CACQGLATSSYEQYF.

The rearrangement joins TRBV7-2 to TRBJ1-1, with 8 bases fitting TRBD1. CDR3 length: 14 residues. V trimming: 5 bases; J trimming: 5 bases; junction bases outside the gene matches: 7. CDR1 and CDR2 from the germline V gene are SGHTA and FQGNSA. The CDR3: CASSIQGAGTEAFF. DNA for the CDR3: TGTGCCAGCAGCATCCAGGGGGCTGGGACTGAAGCTTTCTTT.

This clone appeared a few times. CDR3 region: CSVRTGGLTGYTF. Here the CDR3 DNA reads TGCAGCGTAAGGACAGGGGGGCTTACTGGCTACACCTTC. This rearrangement joins TRBV29-1 to TRBJ1-2, with TRBD1 identical over 10 bases. J lost 7 bases, V lost 6 bases, and 8 bases had no gene match. This CDR3 is 13 amino acids long. Germline CDR1 SQVTM, CDR2 ANQGSEA.

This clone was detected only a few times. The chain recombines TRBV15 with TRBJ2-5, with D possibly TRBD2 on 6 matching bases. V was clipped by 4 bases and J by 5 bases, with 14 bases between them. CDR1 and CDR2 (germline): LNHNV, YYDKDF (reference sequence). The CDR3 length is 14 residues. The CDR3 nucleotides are TGTGCCACCAGCAAAGGTGGGGGGAAGGAGACCCAGTACTTC. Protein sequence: CATSKGGGKETQYF. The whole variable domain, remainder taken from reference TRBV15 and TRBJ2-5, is DAMVIQNPRYQVTQFGKPVTLSCSQTLNHNVMYWYQQKSSQAPKLLFHYYDKDFNNEADTPDNFQSRRPNTSFCFLDIRSPGLGDTAMYLCATSKGGGKETQYFGPGTRLLVL.

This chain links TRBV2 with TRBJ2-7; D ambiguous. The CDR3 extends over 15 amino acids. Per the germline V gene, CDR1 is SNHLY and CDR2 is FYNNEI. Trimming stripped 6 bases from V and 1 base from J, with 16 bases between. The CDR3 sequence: CASSGADNPSYEQYF. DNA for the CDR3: TGTGCCAGCAGCGGCGCCGATAATCCGTCCTACGAGCAGTACTTC.

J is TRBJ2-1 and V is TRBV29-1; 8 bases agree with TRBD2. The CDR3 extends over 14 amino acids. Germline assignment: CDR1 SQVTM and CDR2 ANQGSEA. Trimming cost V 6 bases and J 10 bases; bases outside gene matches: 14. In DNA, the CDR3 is TGCAGCGTGTCCCGGGGGGGCGAACCCAAGGAGCAGTTCTTC. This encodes CSVSRGGEPKEQFF.

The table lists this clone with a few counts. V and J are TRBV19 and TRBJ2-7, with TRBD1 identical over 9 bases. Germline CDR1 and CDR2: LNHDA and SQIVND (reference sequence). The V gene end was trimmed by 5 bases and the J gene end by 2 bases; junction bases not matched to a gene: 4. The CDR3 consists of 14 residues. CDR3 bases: TGTGCCAGTAGTGGACAGGGGAGAACCTACGAGCAGTACTTC. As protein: CASSGQGRTYEQYF.

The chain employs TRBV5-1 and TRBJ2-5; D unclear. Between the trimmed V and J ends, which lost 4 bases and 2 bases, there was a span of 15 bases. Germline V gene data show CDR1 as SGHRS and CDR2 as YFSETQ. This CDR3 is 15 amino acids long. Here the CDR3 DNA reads TGCGCCAGCAGCCAAGATCCGGGCACTCAAGAGACCCAGTACTTC. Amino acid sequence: CASSQDPGTQETQYF.

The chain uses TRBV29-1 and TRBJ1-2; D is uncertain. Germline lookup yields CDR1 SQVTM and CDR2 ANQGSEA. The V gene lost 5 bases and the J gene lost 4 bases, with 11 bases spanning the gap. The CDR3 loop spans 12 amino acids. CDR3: CSVRPDVYGYTF. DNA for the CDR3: TGCAGCGTTCGACCCGACGTCTATGGCTACACCTTC.

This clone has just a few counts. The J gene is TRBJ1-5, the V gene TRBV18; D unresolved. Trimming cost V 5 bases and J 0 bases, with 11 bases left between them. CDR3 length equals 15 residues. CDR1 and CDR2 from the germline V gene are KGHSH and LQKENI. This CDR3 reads CASSTGNYSNQPQHF. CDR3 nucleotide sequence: TGTGCCAGCTCAACCGGTAACTATAGCAATCAGCCCCAGCATTTT.

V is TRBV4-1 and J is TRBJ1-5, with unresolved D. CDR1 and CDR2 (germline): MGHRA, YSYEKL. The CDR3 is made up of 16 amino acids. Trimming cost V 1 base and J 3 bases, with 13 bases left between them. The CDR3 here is CASSQVPPCYNQPQHF. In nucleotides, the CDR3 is TGCGCCAGCAGCCAAGTCCCTCCTTGTTACAATCAGCCCCAGCATTTT.

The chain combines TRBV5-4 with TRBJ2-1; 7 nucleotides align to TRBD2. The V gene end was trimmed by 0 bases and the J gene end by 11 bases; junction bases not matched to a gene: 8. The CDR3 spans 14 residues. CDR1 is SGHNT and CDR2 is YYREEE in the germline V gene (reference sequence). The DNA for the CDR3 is TGTGCCAGCAGCTTGGAATATAGCGGGTGGAAGCAGTTCTTC. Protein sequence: CASSLEYSGWKQFF.

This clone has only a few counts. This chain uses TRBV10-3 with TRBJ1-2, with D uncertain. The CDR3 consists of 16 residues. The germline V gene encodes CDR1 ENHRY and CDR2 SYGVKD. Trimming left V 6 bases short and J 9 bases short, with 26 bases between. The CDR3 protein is CAISYFGRDTQRRYTF. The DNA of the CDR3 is TGTGCCATCAGCTACTTCGGACGGGATACTCAACGTCGCTACACCTTC.